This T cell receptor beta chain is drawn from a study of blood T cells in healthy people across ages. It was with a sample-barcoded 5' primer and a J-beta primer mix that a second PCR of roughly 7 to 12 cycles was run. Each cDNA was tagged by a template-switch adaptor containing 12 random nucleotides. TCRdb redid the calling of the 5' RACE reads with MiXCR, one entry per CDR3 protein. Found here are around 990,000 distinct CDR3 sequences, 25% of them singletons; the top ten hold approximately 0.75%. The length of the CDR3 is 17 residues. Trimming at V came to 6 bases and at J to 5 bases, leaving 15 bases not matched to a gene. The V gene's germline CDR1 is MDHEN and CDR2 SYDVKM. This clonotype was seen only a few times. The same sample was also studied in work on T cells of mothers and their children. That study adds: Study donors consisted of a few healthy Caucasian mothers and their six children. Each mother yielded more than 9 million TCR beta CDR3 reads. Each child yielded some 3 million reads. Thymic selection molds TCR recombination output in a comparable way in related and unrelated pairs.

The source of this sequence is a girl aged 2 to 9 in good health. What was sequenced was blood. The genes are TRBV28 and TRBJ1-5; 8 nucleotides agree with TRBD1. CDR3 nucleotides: TGTGCCAGCAGCTTCCCTTTGGACAGGGATCTACATCAGCCCCAGCATTTT. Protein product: CASSFPLDRDLHQPQHF.